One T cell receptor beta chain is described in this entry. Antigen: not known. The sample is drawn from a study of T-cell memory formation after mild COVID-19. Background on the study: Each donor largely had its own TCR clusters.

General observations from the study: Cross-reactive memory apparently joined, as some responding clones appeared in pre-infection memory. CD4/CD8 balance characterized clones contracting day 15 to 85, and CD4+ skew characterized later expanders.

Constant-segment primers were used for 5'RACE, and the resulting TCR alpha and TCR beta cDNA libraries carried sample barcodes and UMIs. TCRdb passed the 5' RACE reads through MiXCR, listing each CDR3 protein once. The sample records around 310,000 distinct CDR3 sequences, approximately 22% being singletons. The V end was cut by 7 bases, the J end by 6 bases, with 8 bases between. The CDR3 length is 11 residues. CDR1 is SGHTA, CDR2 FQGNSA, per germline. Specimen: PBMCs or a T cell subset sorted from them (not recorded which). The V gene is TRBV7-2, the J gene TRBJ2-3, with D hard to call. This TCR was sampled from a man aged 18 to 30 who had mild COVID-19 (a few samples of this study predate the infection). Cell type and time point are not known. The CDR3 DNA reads TGTGCCAGCAACAGAAGGGATACGCAGTATTTT. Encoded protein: CASNRRDTQYF.